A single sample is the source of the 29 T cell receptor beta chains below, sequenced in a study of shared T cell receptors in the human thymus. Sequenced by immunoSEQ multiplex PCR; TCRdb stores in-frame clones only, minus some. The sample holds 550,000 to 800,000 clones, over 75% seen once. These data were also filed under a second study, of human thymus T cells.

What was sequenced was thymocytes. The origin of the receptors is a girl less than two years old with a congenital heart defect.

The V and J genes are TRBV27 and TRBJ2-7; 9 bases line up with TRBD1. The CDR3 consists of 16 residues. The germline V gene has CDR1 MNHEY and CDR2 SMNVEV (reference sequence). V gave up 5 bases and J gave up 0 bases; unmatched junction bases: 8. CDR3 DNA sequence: TGTGCCAGCAGTACACCGGGACAGGGCAGCTCCTACGAGCAGTACTTC. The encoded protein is CASSTPGQGSSYEQYF.

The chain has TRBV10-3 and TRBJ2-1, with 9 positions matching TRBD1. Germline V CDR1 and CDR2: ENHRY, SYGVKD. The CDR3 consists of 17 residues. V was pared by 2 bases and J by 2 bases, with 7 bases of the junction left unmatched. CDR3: CAISEETGGSPYNEQFF. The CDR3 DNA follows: TGTGCCATCAGTGAGGAGACAGGGGGATCCCCCTACAATGAGCAGTTCTTC.

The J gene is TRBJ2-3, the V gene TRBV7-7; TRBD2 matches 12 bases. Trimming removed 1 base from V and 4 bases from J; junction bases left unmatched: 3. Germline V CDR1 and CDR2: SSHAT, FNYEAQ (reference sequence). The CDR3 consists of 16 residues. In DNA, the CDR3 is TGTGCCAGCAGCTTAGGACTAGCGGGGGTACCAGATACGCAGTATTTT. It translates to CASSLGLAGVPDTQYF.

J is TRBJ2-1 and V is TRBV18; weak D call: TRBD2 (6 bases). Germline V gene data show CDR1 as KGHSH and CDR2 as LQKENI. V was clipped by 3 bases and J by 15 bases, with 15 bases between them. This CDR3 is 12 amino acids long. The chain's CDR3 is CASSPGGRWGFF. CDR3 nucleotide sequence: TGTGCCAGCTCACCGGGGGGACGGTGGGGGTTCTTC.

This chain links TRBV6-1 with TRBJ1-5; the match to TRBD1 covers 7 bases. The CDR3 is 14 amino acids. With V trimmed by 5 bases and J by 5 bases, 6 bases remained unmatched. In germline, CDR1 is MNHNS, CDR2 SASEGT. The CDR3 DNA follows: TGTGCCAGCAGTCGGTCAGGGGGTTATCAGCCCCAGCATTTT. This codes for CASSRSGGYQPQHF.

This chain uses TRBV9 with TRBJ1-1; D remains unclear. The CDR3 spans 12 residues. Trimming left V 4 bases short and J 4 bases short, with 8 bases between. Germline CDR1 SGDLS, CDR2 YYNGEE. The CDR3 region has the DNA TGTGCCAGCAGCCGGGGTGTCACTGAAGCTTTCTTT. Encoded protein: CASSRGVTEAFF.

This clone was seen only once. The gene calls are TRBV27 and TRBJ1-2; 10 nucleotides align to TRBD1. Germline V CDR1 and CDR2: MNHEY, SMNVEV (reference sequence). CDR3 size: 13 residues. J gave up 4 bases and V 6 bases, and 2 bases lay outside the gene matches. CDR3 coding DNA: TGTGCCAGCAGCCGACAGGGGGCCTATGGCTACACCTTC. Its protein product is CASSRQGAYGYTF.

In DNA form, the CDR3 reads TGTGCCAGCACCCTAATGACGGGGTCCTACGAGCAGTACTTC. Its protein is CASTLMTGSYEQYF. The chain recombines TRBV5-6 with TRBJ2-7; D might be TRBD2 (5 bases). Germline V gene sequence: CDR1 SGHDT, CDR2 YYEEEE. V lost 6 bases to trimming and J lost 1 base, with 14 bases between them. This CDR3 is built from 14 residues.

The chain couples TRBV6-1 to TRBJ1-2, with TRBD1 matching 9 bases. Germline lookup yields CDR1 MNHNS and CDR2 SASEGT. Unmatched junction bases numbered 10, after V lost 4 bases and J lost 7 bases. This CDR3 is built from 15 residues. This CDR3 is CASSAKQGAWAGYTF. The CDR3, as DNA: TGTGCCAGCAGTGCCAAACAGGGGGCCTGGGCTGGCTACACCTTC.

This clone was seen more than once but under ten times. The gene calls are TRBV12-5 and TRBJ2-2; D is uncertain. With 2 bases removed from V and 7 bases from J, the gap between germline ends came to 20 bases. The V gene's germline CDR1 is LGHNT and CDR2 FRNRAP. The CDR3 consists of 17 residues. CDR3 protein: CASGLTPPTPHSGELFF. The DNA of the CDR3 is TGTGCTAGTGGTTTGACCCCCCCGACTCCCCATAGCGGGGAGCTGTTTTTT.

This CDR3 reads CSARGLYEQYF. In nucleotides, the CDR3 is TGCAGCGCAAGGGGCCTCTACGAGCAGTACTTC. The genes are TRBV29-1 and TRBJ2-7; a weak D match, TRBD1 (5 bases). V lost 7 bases, J lost 3 bases, and 10 bases lay in between. The CDR3 has 11 residues. CDR1 SQVTM and CDR2 ANQGSEA come from the germline V gene.

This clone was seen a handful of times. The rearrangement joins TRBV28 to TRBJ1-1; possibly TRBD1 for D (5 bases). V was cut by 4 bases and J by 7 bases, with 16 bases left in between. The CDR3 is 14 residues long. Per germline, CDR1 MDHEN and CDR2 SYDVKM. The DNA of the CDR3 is TGTGCCAGCAGTTCGAGACAGTCAATCCTTGAAGCTTTCTTT. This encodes CASSSRQSILEAFF. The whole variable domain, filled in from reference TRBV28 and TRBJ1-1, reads DVKVTQSSRYLVKRTGEKVFLECVQDMDHENMFWYRQDPGLGLRLIYFSYDVKMKEKGDIPEGYSVSREKKERFSLILESASTNQTSMYLCASSSRQSILEAFFGQGTRLTVV.

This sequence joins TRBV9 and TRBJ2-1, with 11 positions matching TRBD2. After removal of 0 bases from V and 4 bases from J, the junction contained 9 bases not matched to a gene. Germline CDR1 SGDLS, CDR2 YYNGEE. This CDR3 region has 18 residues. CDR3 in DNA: TGTGCCAGCAGCGTAGGGCTAGCGGGGGGTGGATCATACAATGAGCAGTTCTTC. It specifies CASSVGLAGGGSYNEQFF.

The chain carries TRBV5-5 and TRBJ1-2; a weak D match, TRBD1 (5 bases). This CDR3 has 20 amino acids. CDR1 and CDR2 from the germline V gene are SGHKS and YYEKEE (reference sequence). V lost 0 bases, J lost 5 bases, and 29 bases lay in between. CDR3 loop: CASSLGTGGAEVINRYGYTF. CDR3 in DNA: TGTGCCAGCAGCTTGGGTACGGGGGGAGCAGAAGTAATAAACCGTTATGGCTACACCTTC.

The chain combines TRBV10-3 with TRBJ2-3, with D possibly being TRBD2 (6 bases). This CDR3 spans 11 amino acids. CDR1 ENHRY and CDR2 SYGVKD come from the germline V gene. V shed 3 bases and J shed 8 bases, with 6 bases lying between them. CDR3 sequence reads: CAISDGGTQYF. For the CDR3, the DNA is TGTGCCATCAGTGACGGGGGTACGCAGTATTTT.

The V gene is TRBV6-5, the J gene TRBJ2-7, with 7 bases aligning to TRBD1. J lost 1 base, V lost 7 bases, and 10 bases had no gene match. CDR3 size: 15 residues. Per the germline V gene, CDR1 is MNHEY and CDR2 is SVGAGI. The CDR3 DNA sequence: TGTGCCAGCACCTCACCCCGGGACAGTTCCTACGAGCAGTACTTC. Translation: CASTSPRDSSYEQYF.

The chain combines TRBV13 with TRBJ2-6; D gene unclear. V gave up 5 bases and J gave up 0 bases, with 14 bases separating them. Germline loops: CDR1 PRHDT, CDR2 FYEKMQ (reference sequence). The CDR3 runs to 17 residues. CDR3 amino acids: CASSPPGINSGANVLTF. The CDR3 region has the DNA TGTGCCAGCAGCCCCCCAGGCATCAACTCTGGGGCCAACGTCCTGACTTTC. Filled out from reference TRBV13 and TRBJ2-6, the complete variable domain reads AAGVIQSPRHLIKEKRETATLKCYPIPRHDTVYWYQQGPGQDPQFLISFYEKMQSDKGSIPDRFSAQQFSDYHSELNMSSLELGDSALYFCASSPPGINSGANVLTFGAGSRLTVL.

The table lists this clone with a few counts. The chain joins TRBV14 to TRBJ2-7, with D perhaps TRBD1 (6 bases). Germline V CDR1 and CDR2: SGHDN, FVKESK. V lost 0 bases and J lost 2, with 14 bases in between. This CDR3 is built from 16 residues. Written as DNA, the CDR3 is TGTGCCAGCAGCCAAGATCCCCAGGGGAGTGCCTACGAGCAGTACTTC. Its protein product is CASSQDPQGSAYEQYF.

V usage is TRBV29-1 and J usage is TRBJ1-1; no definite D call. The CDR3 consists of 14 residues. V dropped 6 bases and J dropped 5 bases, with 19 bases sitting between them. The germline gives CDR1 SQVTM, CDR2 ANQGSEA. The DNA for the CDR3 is TGCAGCGTACCTGAACACCCCATCCGAACTGAAGCTTTCTTT. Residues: CSVPEHPIRTEAFF.

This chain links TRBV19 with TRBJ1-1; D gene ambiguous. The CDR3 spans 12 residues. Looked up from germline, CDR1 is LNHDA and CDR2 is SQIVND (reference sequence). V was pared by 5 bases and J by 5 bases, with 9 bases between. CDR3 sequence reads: CASSPTGTEAFF. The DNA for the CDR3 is TGTGCCAGTAGTCCAACTGGTACTGAAGCTTTCTTT.

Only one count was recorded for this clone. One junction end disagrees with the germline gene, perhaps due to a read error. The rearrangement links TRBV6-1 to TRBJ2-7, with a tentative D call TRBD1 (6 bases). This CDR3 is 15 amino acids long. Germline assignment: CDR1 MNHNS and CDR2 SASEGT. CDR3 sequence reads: CASIRVQGPSYERYF. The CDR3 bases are TGTGCCAGCATCCGGGTCCAGGGGCCCTCCTACGAGCGGTACTTC.

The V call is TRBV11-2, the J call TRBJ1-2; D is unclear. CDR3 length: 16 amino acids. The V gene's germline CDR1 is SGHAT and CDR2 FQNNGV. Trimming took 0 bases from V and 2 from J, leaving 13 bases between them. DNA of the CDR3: TGTGCCAGCAGCTTAGATCCCCTTACAGTGAACTATGGCTACACCTTC. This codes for CASSLDPLTVNYGYTF.

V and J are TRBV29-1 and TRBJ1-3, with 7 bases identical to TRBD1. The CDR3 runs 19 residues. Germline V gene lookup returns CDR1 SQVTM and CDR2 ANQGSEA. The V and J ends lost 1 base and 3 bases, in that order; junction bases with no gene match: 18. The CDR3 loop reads CSVEVLYNTDRAGGNTIYF. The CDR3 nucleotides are TGCAGCGTTGAAGTCCTCTATAATACCGACAGGGCGGGTGGAAACACCATATATTTT.

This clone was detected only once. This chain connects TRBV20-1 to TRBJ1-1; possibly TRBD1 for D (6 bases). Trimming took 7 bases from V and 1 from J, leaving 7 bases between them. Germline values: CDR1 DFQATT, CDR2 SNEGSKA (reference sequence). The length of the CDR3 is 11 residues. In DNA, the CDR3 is TGCAGTGTCAGGGGGAACACTGAAGCTTTCTTT. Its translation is CSVRGNTEAFF.

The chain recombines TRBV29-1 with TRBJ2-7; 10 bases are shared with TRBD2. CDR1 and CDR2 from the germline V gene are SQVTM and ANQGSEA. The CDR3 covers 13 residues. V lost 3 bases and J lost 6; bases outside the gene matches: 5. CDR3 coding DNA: TGCAGCGTTGAGAACCGGACTAGCGGCGAGCAGTACTTC. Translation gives CSVENRTSGEQYF.

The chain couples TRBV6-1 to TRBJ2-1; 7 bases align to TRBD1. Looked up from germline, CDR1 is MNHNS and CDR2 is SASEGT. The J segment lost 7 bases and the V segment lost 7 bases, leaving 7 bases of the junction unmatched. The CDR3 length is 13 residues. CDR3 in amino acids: CASIRGPKNEQFF. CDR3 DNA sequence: TGTGCCAGCATAAGGGGGCCTAAAAATGAGCAGTTCTTC.

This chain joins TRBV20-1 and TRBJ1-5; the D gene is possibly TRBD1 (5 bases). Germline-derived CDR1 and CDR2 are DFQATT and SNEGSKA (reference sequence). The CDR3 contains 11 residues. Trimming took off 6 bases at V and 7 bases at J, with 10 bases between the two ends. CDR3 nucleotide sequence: TGCAGTGCCGGACAAAACCAGCCCCAGCATTTT. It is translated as CSAGQNQPQHF.

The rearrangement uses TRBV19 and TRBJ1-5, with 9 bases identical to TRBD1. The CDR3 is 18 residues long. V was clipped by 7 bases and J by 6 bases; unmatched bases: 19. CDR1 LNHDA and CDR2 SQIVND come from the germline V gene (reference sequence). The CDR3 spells CASTTGGAKYQEGQPQHF. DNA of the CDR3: TGTGCCAGTACCACAGGGGGCGCAAAGTATCAGGAGGGTCAGCCCCAGCATTTT.

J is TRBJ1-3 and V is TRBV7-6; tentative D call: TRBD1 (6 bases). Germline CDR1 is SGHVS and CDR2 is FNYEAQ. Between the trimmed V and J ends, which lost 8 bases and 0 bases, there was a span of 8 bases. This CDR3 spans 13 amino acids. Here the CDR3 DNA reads TGTGCCAGCGGACAGACCTCTGGAAACACCATATATTTT. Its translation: CASGQTSGNTIYF.